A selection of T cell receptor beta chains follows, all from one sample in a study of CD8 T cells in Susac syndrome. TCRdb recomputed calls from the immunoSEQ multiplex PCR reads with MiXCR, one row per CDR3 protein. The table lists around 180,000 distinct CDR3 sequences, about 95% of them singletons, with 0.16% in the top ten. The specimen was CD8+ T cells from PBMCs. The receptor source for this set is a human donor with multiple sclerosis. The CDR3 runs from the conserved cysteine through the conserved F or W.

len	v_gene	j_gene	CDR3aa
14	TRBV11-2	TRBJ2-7	CASSLDSGAYEQYF
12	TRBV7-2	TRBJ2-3	CASSPWTDTQYF
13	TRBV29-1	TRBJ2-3	CSPRDALTDTQYF
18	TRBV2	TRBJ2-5	CASSSGTSGHTHQETQYF
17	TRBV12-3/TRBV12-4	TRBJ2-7	CASSSTHGPTLPYEQYF
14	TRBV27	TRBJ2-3	CASSTRTGLDTQYF
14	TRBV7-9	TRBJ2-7	CASSLGAPTYEQYF
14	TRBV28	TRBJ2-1	CASSLPAFLNEQFF
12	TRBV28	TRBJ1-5	CTAGPSNQPQHF
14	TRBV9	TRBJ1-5	CASSLGTGGQPQHF
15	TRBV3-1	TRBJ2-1	CASSQDWAGYNEQFF
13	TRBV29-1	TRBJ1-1	CSALQGPNTEAFF
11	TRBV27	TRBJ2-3	CASSFGGTQYF
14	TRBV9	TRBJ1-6	CASSTRHVSSPLHF
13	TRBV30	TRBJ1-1	CAWRGGLDTEAFF
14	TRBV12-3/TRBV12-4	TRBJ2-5	CASSGDRGKETQYF
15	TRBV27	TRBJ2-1	CASKQEREGYNEQFF
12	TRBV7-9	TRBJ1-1	CASSLGELEAFF
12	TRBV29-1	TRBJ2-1	CSVVGLGVEQFF
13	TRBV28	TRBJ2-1	CASSLPPTPEQFF
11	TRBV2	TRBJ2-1	CASKGGGEQFF
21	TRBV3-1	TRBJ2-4	CASSQGLSRPSGSLAKNIQYF
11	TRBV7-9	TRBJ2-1	CASNQDRVQFF
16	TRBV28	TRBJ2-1	CASSPGGCLRRDEQFF
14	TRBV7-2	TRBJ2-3	CASSSSGGWDTQYF
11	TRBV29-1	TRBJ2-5	CSVPGGGTQYF
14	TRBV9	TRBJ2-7	CASSGDRAGFEQYF
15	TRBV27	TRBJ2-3	CASSYRGRNTDTQYF